This is a list of T cell receptor beta chains from one sample in a study of Ad26.COV2.S vaccination and SARS-CoV-2 variants. Clones were read by immunoSEQ multiplex PCR, and TCRdb kept only the in-frame ones, dropping some. The sample lists approximately 90,000 clones, about four fifths occurring once. This material consisted of peripheral blood, taken after recovery from COVID-19. All receptors come from a human donor who had recovered from COVID-19. CDR3s include the opening cysteine and the closing phenylalanine or tryptophan. A row's size may be missing; if present it is once, few, many or a size class.

V gene,clone size,CDR3 protein
TRBV28,.,CASRAQGDAGYTF
TRBV14,.,CASSQGWTGWDTQYF
TRBV28,.,CAGSSTTVRTANRSSYEQYF
TRBV7-2,.,CASSLAGVGAFF
TRBV5-4,.,CASSPTLAANTGELFF
TRBV29-1,.,CSVGDSTDTQYF
TRBV6-5,.,CASSYSVSVGEAFF
TRBV25-1,few,CASSELGGVNNSPLHF
TRBV11-3,few,CASIDRRGNTEAFF
TRBV5-1,.,CASSHSGPEAGEQYF
TRBV25-1,.,CASSATVLWETQYF
TRBV5-1,.,CASSLGGTGPVSPLHF
TRBV5-1,.,CASSLAGLAGGNEQFF
TRBV10-3,.,CAISAGSGQETQYF
TRBV11-2,.,CASSLGPGSYEQYF
TRBV12-3/TRBV12-4,.,CASSFGNEKLFF
TRBV24-1,.,CATSDPGAENEQFF
TRBV5-6,.,CASSLWGLAGSEQYF
TRBV7-3,.,CASSTSSIQPQHF
TRBV4-1,once,CASSLVISSTDTQYF
TRBV29-1,.,CSVGGVVQTNEKLFF
TRBV19,.,CASTSGTGGHEQYF
TRBV19,.,CASSIQTANTEAFF
TRBV5-1,.,CASSSDRVSYEQYF
TRBV29-1,once,CSVVGRGSLAGVDEQYF
TRBV7-9,.,CARGTFADEQYF
TRBV18,.,CASSPPSGLSSYEQYF
TRBV11-3,.,CASSYQETQYF
TRBV11-2,.,CASSRGDRRETQYF
TRBV5-4,.,CASSHRDRASEQYF
TRBV6-5,.,CASSYGGTREQYF
TRBV4-1,.,CASSQKTGGSDTQYF
TRBV28,.,CASSAGQVNTEAFF
TRBV4-2,.,CASSQGLRGLPIFWSPGELFF
TRBV19,.,CASSIDLLGMGGSNEQFF
TRBV6-2/TRBV6-3,.,CASSYGGPGLETQYF
TRBV4-3,.,CASSQIGGLAGEQYF
TRBV28,.,CASREGADEQFF
TRBV7-9,.,CASSLDEGLSYNEQFF
TRBV7-9,few,CASSRSNTEAFF
TRBV2,medium-sized,CASTHGPGQGEEKLFF
TRBV19,.,CASSPPMHRGGNQPQHF
TRBV6-4,.,CASSEGDEGSGELFF
TRBV24-1,.,CATSDRTGEGYGYTF
TRBV3-1/TRBV3-2,once,CASSHWTGTNGYTF
TRBV10-1,.,CASSESKLGQGSYEQYF
TRBV19,.,CASSILRQSYSGNTIYF
TRBV6-5,.,CASSSVLGNTIYF
TRBV19,.,CASRPRGQGIGNEKLFF
TRBV18,.,CASSLTSQEQYF
TRBV27,once,CASMRGRQGIFSTDTQYF
TRBV7-2,.,CASSSRGPPESPLHF
TRBV11-3,.,CASSRPGDANYEQYF